The TCR beta chain described here comes from a study of blood T cell repertoires in COVID-19 (dated by TCRdb to 2020 to 2022). For context, the study as a whole: The collaborator samples originated in the United States, Italy and Spain and spanned the acute and convalescent phases of COVID-19. The prospective study material was composed of cDNA or gDNA derived from T cells, B-cell-depleted T cells, or PBMCs. The samples were drawn from two sources: the first 160 participants of the ongoing ImmuneRACE study, and 1,000 to 1,500 subjects contributed by 6 global collaborators. Where available, HLA class I and class II types were obtained from metadata supplied by the sample provider rather than from assay-based typing. A de-identified subject ID, COVID-19 status, age in years and sex were almost always included in the sample metadata. The repertoires were released in a freely available public database meant as a resource for research on the immune response to SARS-CoV-2. Deeply sampled blood TCRbeta repertoires from subjects exposed to, actively infected with, or recovered from COVID-19 were included in the dataset. The full study reports these points: The quantity of clinical and demographic metadata differed by source and by participant and was supplied without curation.

Whole blood was collected in K2EDTA tubes by collaborating institutions according to the institutions' own protocols. For TCRbeta analysis, collaborator samples were shipped as frozen whole blood, as isolated PBMCs, or as DNA extracted from either sample type. The immunoSEQ Assay, a bias-controlled multiplex PCR, was used to amplify TCRbeta CDR3 regions from genomic DNA. The study's processing was this. Within the assay, amplification of reference gene primers was used to estimate how many nucleated cells each sample contained. To quantify the absolute abundance of each unique TCRbeta CDR3 rearrangement, sequence reads were collapsed and filtered. For each sample, productive Simpson clonality was calculated as the square root of Simpson's diversity index over productive rearrangements. The table comes from immuneACCESS by way of TCRdb, which keeps in-frame sequences with V and J called. Part of the clones is missing from these tables; in studies checked, under half for an unresolved V gene and the rest for unknown reasons. V, J and clone size are those of that table, while D and trimming were read from the DNA. The sample profile shows around 130,000 clones; roughly four fifths of them were found once. The ten top clones hold 11% of the sample.

A word on this clone: The antigen this receptor binds is unknown. There are no base qualities to consult, and no much larger clone falls within one base.

The CDR3, cysteine through phenylalanine, is 15 amino acids long. Only the CDR3 portion is preserved as DNA: 45 bases, with reading frame beginning at the first base. Taken from the germline V gene, the CDR1 and CDR2 loops are KGHDR and SFDVKD. V is reduced by 7 bases and J by 0 bases, leaving a spacing of 12 bases between them. The receptor comes from a human donor in a cohort sampled during active COVID-19. The sequenced sample consisted of peripheral blood. The sequence joins TRBV24-1 to TRBJ2-1, and perhaps TRBD2 as D gene, on 6 matching bases. The CDR3 protein: CATSLRGSSYNEQFF. The nucleotide sequence reads as follows: TGTGCCACCAGCCTTCGGGGGAGCTCCTACAATGAGCAGTTCTTC.